This T cell receptor (beta chain) was sequenced in a study of T cells in Graves' hyperthyroidism and ophthalmopathy. General study results and limits: Model predictions of ophthalmopathy came a median approximately 6.8 months before onset.

Amplification targeted TCR beta CDR3 regions from RNA transcripts. Initially, a first-round RT-PCR of the TCR CDR3 employed the HTBI primer set. MiXCR, applied by TCRdb to the multiplex PCR reads, yields one record per CDR3 protein. Found here are under 450,000 distinct CDR3 sequences, approximately 15% of them singletons; the top ten hold less than 25%. The germline CDR1 and CDR2 sequences are WSHSY and SAAADI. CDR3 length: 19 amino acids. V lost 7 bases and J 3 bases, leaving 25 bases between the germline ends. Predating any ophthalmopathy symptoms, the blood sample was taken at first hyperthyroidism diagnosis. This clonotype was found a few times. Antigen unknown.

V gene TRBV10-2 combines with J gene TRBJ2-6, with TRBD1 as a possible D gene (6 bases). Material for sequencing was blood. This sequence was found in a man aged 25-40 years with Graves' hyperthyroidism that later progressed to Graves' ophthalmopathy. CDR3 residues: CASMVTGSRGSGGANVLTF. The CDR3 nucleotides are TGCGCCAGCATGGTAACGGGTTCCAGGGGTTCTGGTGGGGCCAACGTCCTGACTTTC.